This TCR beta chain was sequenced during a study of cytomegalovirus exposure and HLA in healthy donors. In the study overall: From donors who were HLA-typed, an early data release held 80 million to 95 million unique TCRs.

Study-wide results and limits: HLA alleles were associated with fewer than 20,000 TCR beta sequences in a later analysis at 0.05 false discovery rate. In a later analysis, TCR beta V- and J-gene trimming was associated with a missense DCLRE1C variant.

The PCR contained 60 Vbeta and 13 Jbeta primers. The method was immunoSEQ multiplex PCR; TCRdb's version includes in-frame clones alone and lacks a portion of them. The table records some 150,000 clones, under 80% of them present only once. This clone was picked up one time. Its antigen is not identified. The V end was cut by 4 bases, the J end by 0 bases, with 14 bases between. The CDR3 sequence is 17 residues long. Germline-derived CDR1 and CDR2 are SGHRS and YFSETQ. The V call is TRBV5-1, the J call TRBJ2-6; D is possibly TRBD1 (6 bases). Sequencing was carried out using PBMCs. This receptor was taken from a human donor in good health. The CDR3 coding sequence is TGCGCCAGCAGCGAGGACAGCCATAGCTCTGGGGCCAACGTCCTGACTTTC. Its protein is CASSEDSHSSGANVLTF.